This is a list of T cell receptor beta chains from one sample in a study of yellow fever vaccine responses in identical twins. Using its own MiXCR run on the RT-PCR reads, TCRdb lists one record per CDR3 protein. This sample has approximately 5,000 distinct CDR3 sequences, with 55% to 75% found just once. The specimen was T cells from blood (PBMCs), unsorted or a sorted subset (not recorded which), collected before or after yellow fever vaccination (not recorded which). The receptors were sampled from a woman younger than 30 who received the yellow fever vaccine. Both conserved end residues are part of each CDR3. D genes are given only for firm matches. The size field is filled for only some rows; it gives once, few, many or a size class.

size: -; J: TRBJ2-3; V: TRBV11-3; D: TRBD1; DNA: TGTGCCAGCAGCTCTATCCGGGACAGGGACACAGATACGCAGTATTTT; CDR3: CASSSIRDRDTDTQYF
size: -; J: TRBJ2-3; V: TRBV20-1; D: TRBD2; DNA: TGCAGTGCTAGAGAAAGCGGGAGGATTGCAGATACGCAGTATTTT; CDR3: CSARESGRIADTQYF
size: -; J: TRBJ1-5; V: TRBV20-1; D: -; DNA: TGCAGTGCTAGTGAGGGTTTGACACAGGATTATCAGCCCCAGCATTTT; CDR3: CSASEGLTQDYQPQHF
size: once; J: TRBJ1-1; V: TRBV11-2; D: -; DNA: TGTGCCAGCAGCCAGACATTAAACACTGAAGCTTTCTTT; CDR3: CASSQTLNTEAFF
size: -; J: TRBJ2-1; V: TRBV7-7; D: TRBD2; DNA: TGTGCTAGCAGCTCGGGACTAGCGGAGCAGTTCTTC; CDR3: CASSSGLAEQFF
size: -; J: TRBJ1-5; V: TRBV6-2/TRBV6-3; D: TRBD1; DNA: TGTGCCAGCAGTTACCCGACAGGGAGCAATCAGCCCCAGCATTTT; CDR3: CASSYPTGSNQPQHF
size: -; J: TRBJ2-7; V: TRBV20-1; D: -; DNA: TGCAGTGCTAGAGGCGCCGGCTACGAGCAGTACTTC; CDR3: CSARGAGYEQYF
size: -; J: TRBJ2-1; V: TRBV5-1; D: TRBD2; DNA: TGCGCCAGCAGCAAGATACCGGGACTAGATGTTGAGCAGTTCTTC; CDR3: CASSKIPGLDVEQFF
size: once; J: TRBJ2-3; V: TRBV6-1; D: -; DNA: TGTGCCACTACCACATCCTCAGATACGCAGTATTTT; CDR3: CATTTSSDTQYF
size: -; J: TRBJ1-1; V: TRBV7-9; D: -; DNA: TGTGCCAGCAGCTTATGGGCAGGGCCATTCACTGAAGCTTTCTTT; CDR3: CASSLWAGPFTEAFF
size: few; J: TRBJ1-3; V: TRBV6-1; D: TRBD1; DNA: TGTGCCAGCAAGACACAGGGGGCGTCTGGAAACACCATATATTTT; CDR3: CASKTQGASGNTIYF
size: -; J: TRBJ1-5; V: TRBV4-1; D: -; DNA: TGCGCCAGCAGCCAAGAGCCGGGCGTGAGCAATCAGCCCCAGCATTTT; CDR3: CASSQEPGVSNQPQHF
size: -; J: TRBJ2-1; V: TRBV6-5; D: -; DNA: TGTGCCAGCAGTTACTTTGGGGGTAATGAGCAGTTCTTC; CDR3: CASSYFGGNEQFF
size: -; J: TRBJ2-5; V: TRBV29-1; D: -; DNA: TGCAGCGCCTTAGGGGATCCAATCGAGACCCAGTACTTC; CDR3: CSALGDPIETQYF
size: -; J: TRBJ2-7; V: TRBV7-2; D: -; DNA: TGTGCCAGCAGCTGGAGCGGCGAATCCTACGAGCAGTACTTC; CDR3: CASSWSGESYEQYF
size: -; J: TRBJ1-5; V: TRBV12-3/TRBV12-4; D: -; DNA: TGTGCCAGCAGTTTAGTCTCAGGAATCAATCAGCCCCAGCATTTT; CDR3: CASSLVSGINQPQHF
size: -; J: TRBJ1-1; V: TRBV11-1; D: -; DNA: TGTGCCAGCAGCGCCGGGGCAGGGGCGTTTGTGAACACTGAAGCTTTCTTT; CDR3: CASSAGAGAFVNTEAFF
size: -; J: TRBJ2-7; V: TRBV4-2; D: -; DNA: TGTGCCAGCAGCCAGATCCGGGACACTTCCTACGAGCAGTACTTC; CDR3: CASSQIRDTSYEQYF
size: -; J: TRBJ1-1; V: TRBV6-5; D: TRBD1; DNA: TGTGCCAGCAGTTACGGGGGACAGGGGTTCACTGAAGCTTTCTTT; CDR3: CASSYGGQGFTEAFF
size: once; J: TRBJ2-2; V: TRBV7-3; D: -; DNA: TGTGCCAGCAGCCCAGACACCGGGGAGCTGTTTTTT; CDR3: CASSPDTGELFF
size: -; J: TRBJ1-1; V: TRBV4-3; D: -; DNA: TGCGCCAGCAGCCAGAAACAGGCCCGGGAGGCTTTCTTT; CDR3: CASSQKQAREAFF
size: -; J: TRBJ2-1; V: TRBV11-2; D: -; DNA: TGTGCCAGCAGCTTACCGACGAATGAGCAGTTCTTC; CDR3: CASSLPTNEQFF
size: few; J: TRBJ2-3; V: TRBV20-1; D: -; DNA: TGCAGTGCTAGGGGCCCCGCAGATACGCAGTATTTT; CDR3: CSARGPADTQYF
size: -; J: TRBJ1-2; V: TRBV7-9; D: -; DNA: TGTGCCAGCAGCTTGGTTGCAGGCTATGGCTACACCTTC; CDR3: CASSLVAGYGYTF
size: few; J: TRBJ2-1; V: TRBV13; D: TRBD1; DNA: TGTGCCAGCAGGTTGACAGGGGGACCCTACAATGAGCAGTTCTTC; CDR3: CASRLTGGPYNEQFF
size: -; J: TRBJ2-1; V: TRBV11-1; D: -; DNA: TGTGCCAGCAGCCCAACAGGCTCCAATGAGCAGTTCTTC; CDR3: CASSPTGSNEQFF
size: -; J: TRBJ2-3; V: TRBV28; D: -; DNA: TGTGCCAGCAGTGGGGCTAGTCCTGTTAAGTATTTT; CDR3: CASSGASPVKYF
size: -; J: TRBJ2-1; V: TRBV11-3; D: -; DNA: TGTGCCAGCAGCTTAGACCCGATCGATGAGCAGTTCTTC; CDR3: CASSLDPIDEQFF
size: few; J: TRBJ2-3; V: TRBV11-1; D: -; DNA: TGTGCCAGCAGCTTACGCGGCGCAGGCAGCACAGATACGCAGTATTTT; CDR3: CASSLRGAGSTDTQYF
size: few; J: TRBJ1-1; V: TRBV4-1; D: -; DNA: TGCGCCAGCAGCCAAGATTTTGGCAGAATGAACACTGAAGCTTTCTTT; CDR3: CASSQDFGRMNTEAFF
size: -; J: TRBJ1-1; V: TRBV18; D: -; DNA: TGTGCCAGCTCACCAGGGCGGGACACTGAAGCTTTCTTT; CDR3: CASSPGRDTEAFF
size: -; J: TRBJ2-7; V: TRBV7-6; D: -; DNA: TGTGCCAGCAGACCCGGACTGGGCTCCTACGAGCAGTACTTC; CDR3: CASRPGLGSYEQYF
size: -; J: TRBJ2-5; V: TRBV2; D: TRBD2; DNA: TGTGCCAGCAGTGTGGAGCGGGGGGAGACCCAGTACTTC; CDR3: CASSVERGETQYF
size: -; J: TRBJ2-1; V: TRBV24-1; D: TRBD2; DNA: TGTGCCACCCAATTAGCGGGAGGTAACAATGAGCAGTTCTTC; CDR3: CATQLAGGNNEQFF
size: -; J: TRBJ2-3; V: TRBV6-2/TRBV6-3; D: TRBD1; DNA: TGTGCCAGCACTCGCTCGACAGGGGATACGCAGTATTTT; CDR3: CASTRSTGDTQYF
size: -; J: TRBJ2-7; V: TRBV11-1; D: TRBD1; DNA: TGTGCCAGCAGCGCCGGACAGGGACCTACCTACGAGCAGTACTTC; CDR3: CASSAGQGPTYEQYF
size: -; J: TRBJ2-7; V: TRBV13; D: -; DNA: TGTGCCAGCAAAAGGGACATCTCCTACGAGCAGTACTTC; CDR3: CASKRDISYEQYF
size: once; J: TRBJ2-3; V: TRBV11-2; D: -; DNA: TGTGCCAGCAGCAGAGAAGGACAAACCACAGATACGCAGTATTTT; CDR3: CASSREGQTTDTQYF
size: -; J: TRBJ2-7; V: TRBV5-1; D: TRBD2; DNA: TGCGCCAGCAGCTGGTTAGCGGGCAGCTCCTACGAGCAGTACTTC; CDR3: CASSWLAGSSYEQYF
size: -; J: TRBJ1-1; V: TRBV6-5; D: TRBD1; DNA: TGTGCCAGCAGTTACTCTGGGACAGGGGATGGTGGAGCTTTCTTT; CDR3: CASSYSGTGDGGAFF
size: -; J: TRBJ1-6; V: TRBV12-3/TRBV12-4; D: TRBD1; DNA: TGTGCCAGCAGTTGGGCCGACAGGGTTAATTCACCCCTCCACTTT; CDR3: CASSWADRVNSPLHF
size: -; J: TRBJ2-2; V: TRBV5-1; D: -; DNA: TGCGCCAGCAGCCGTTATAGCGGGAACACCGGGGAGCTGTTTTTT; CDR3: CASSRYSGNTGELFF
size: -; J: TRBJ2-7; V: TRBV7-8; D: TRBD2; DNA: TGTGCCAGCAGCTTAGCGGCGGGAGAAGGCTACGAGCAGTACTTC; CDR3: CASSLAAGEGYEQYF
size: -; J: TRBJ2-7; V: TRBV29-1; D: -; DNA: TGCAGCGTTTTTGGTCCAGGGTCATCCTACGAGCAGTACTTC; CDR3: CSVFGPGSSYEQYF
size: -; J: TRBJ2-7; V: TRBV5-4; D: -; DNA: TGTGCCAGCAGCTTGGCGGGATTCGGGGGTGGGAACGAGCAGTACTTC; CDR3: CASSLAGFGGGNEQYF
size: -; J: TRBJ2-7; V: TRBV29-1; D: -; DNA: TGCAGCGTTTTCGGACGCTCCTACGAGCAGTACTTC; CDR3: CSVFGRSYEQYF
size: -; J: TRBJ1-3; V: TRBV6-6; D: -; DNA: TGTGCCAGCAGTTTACCCCCCAAGAAGGACTACTCTGGAAACACCATATATTTT; CDR3: CASSLPPKKDYSGNTIYF
size: -; J: TRBJ2-7; V: TRBV28; D: -; DNA: TGTGCCAGCAGCAGACGGGAGTTCTACGAGCAGTACTTC; CDR3: CASSRREFYEQYF
size: -; J: TRBJ2-3; V: TRBV29-1; D: TRBD1; DNA: TGCAGCGTTGACCCGGGACAGGGCACAGATACGCAGTATTTT; CDR3: CSVDPGQGTDTQYF
size: few; J: TRBJ2-1; V: TRBV30; D: -; DNA: TGTGCCTGGGGCGAGCAGTTCTTC; CDR3: CAWGEQFF
size: -; J: TRBJ1-5; V: TRBV13; D: -; DNA: TGTGCCAGCAAATCAGACAATCAGCCCCAGCATTTT; CDR3: CASKSDNQPQHF
size: few; J: TRBJ2-3; V: TRBV11-1; D: -; DNA: TGTGCCAGCAGCTTGACTGATACGCAGTATTTT; CDR3: CASSLTDTQYF
size: few; J: TRBJ2-1; V: TRBV25-1; D: -; DNA: TGTGCCAGCAGTGAACCTGGGGCTACTTACAATGAGCAGTTCTTC; CDR3: CASSEPGATYNEQFF
size: -; J: TRBJ2-1; V: TRBV6-5; D: -; DNA: TGTGCCAGCAGTTATATTTTAGGCGGCCCTTCCTACAATGAGCAGTTCTTC; CDR3: CASSYILGGPSYNEQFF
size: -; J: TRBJ2-2; V: TRBV4-3; D: -; DNA: TGCGCCAGCAGCCAAGAAGGCCCCTCCTCTTTAGGGGCCGGGGAGCTGTTTTTT; CDR3: CASSQEGPSSLGAGELFF